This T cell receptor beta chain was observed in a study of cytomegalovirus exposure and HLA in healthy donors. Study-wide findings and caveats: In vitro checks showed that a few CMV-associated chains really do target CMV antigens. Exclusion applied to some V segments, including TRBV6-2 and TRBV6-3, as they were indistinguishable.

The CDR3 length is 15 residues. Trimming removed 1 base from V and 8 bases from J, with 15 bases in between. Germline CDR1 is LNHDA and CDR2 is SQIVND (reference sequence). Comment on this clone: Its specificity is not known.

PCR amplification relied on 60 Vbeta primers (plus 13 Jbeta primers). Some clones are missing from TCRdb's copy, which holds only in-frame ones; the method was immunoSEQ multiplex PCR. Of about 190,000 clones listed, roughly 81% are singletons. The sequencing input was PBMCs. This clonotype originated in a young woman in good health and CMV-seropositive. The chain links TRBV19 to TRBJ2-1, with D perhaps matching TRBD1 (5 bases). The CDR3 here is CASSIVQGWGDEQFF. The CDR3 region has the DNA TGTGCCAGTAGTATAGTTCAGGGTTGGGGCGATGAGCAGTTCTTC. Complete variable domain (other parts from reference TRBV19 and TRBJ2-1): DGGITQSPKYLFRKEGQNVTLSCEQNLNHDAMYWYRQDPGQGLRLIYYSQIVNDFQKGDIAEGYSVSREKKESFPLTVTSAQKNPTAFYLCASSIVQGWGDEQFFGPGTRLTVL.